These 13 T cell receptor beta chains were all obtained from the same sample, sequenced in a study of immune cell composition in non-small cell lung cancer. Data came from immunoSEQ multiplex PCR; TCRdb stores just in-frame clones and leaves some out. The table shows about 13,000 clones, with around 75% occurring only once. The specimen sequenced was lung tumor tissue. Source of these receptors: a human donor with non-small cell lung cancer.

This sequence joins TRBV5-3 and TRBJ2-7; tentative D call: TRBD1 (6 bases). Being an ORF, TRBV5-3 has a function that is uncertain. The germline V and J ends were trimmed by 8 bases and 6 bases, with 15 bases remaining between them. The CDR3 has 12 amino acids. The CDR3, as DNA: TGTGCCAGCAACTTAAAGGACAGCGAGCAGTACTTC. This sequence encodes CASNLKDSEQYF.

The chain combines TRBV7-2 with TRBJ2-1; TRBD2 matches at 8 bases. CDR1 is SGHTA, CDR2 FQGNSA, per germline. Unmatched junction bases numbered 6, after V lost 4 bases and J lost 4 bases. CDR3 length equals 15 residues. CDR3 sequence reads: CASSYTSGGYNEQFF. In DNA, the CDR3 is TGTGCCAGCAGCTACACTAGCGGAGGGTACAATGAGCAGTTCTTC. Full variable domain (rest looked up from reference TRBV7-2 and TRBJ2-1): GAGVSQSPSNKVTEKGKDVELRCDPISGHTALYWYRQSLGQGLEFLIYFQGNSAPDKSGLPSDRFSAERTGGSVSTLTIQRTQQEDSAVYLCASSYTSGGYNEQFFGPGTRLTVL.

The chain employs TRBV7-2 and TRBJ2-2; D ambiguous. This CDR3 comprises 16 residues. Trimming pared 2 bases from V and 0 bases from J, leaving 10 bases between. Per the germline V gene, CDR1 is SGHTA and CDR2 is FQGNSA. For the CDR3, the DNA is TGTGCCAGCAGCTTAAGGAATGCGGCGAACACCGGGGAGCTGTTTTTT. Its protein product is CASSLRNAANTGELFF.

The chain employs TRBV29-1 and TRBJ1-1, with 7 bases identical to TRBD1. Germline CDR1 SQVTM, CDR2 ANQGSEA. The CDR3 length is 12 residues. The V gene end was trimmed by 7 bases and the J gene end by 4 bases; junction bases not matched to a gene: 6. The CDR3 DNA is TGCAGCGGCAGACAGGGAACCACTGAAGCTTTCTTT. This encodes CSGRQGTTEAFF.

This clone counts as large. The V and J genes are TRBV19 and TRBJ2-2; possible D gene TRBD1, 5 bases. In germline, CDR1 is LNHDA, CDR2 SQIVND (reference sequence). The CDR3 runs to 15 residues. With 1 base removed from V and 5 bases from J, the gap between germline ends came to 11 bases. CDR3 residues: CASSIAVQGTGELFF. In DNA form, the CDR3 reads TGTGCCAGTAGTATAGCAGTTCAGGGTACCGGGGAGCTGTTTTTT.

V gene TRBV5-6 combines with J gene TRBJ2-3; 13 bases map to TRBD2. Unmatched junction bases numbered 2, after V lost 3 bases and J lost 4 bases. The CDR3 extends over 15 amino acids. CDR1 SGHDT and CDR2 YYEEEE come from the germline V gene. CDR3 sequence: CASSWGLAGSDTQYF. The CDR3 DNA reads TGTGCCAGCAGCTGGGGACTAGCGGGATCAGATACGCAGTATTTT.

The V and J genes are TRBV6-6 and TRBJ1-2; 8 positions match TRBD1. Trimming took 2 bases from V and 0 from J; bases not matched to a gene: 5. Germline lookup yields CDR1 MNHNY and CDR2 SVGAGI (reference sequence). CDR3 length equals 16 residues. The DNA of the CDR3 is TGTGCCAGCAGTTACGGGGGGACAGGAGCTAACTATGGCTACACCTTC. Translated, it gives CASSYGGTGANYGYTF.

The chain carries TRBV4-1 and TRBJ2-6; D may be TRBD1 (6 bases). This CDR3 is 17 amino acids long. Germline V gene sequence: CDR1 MGHRA, CDR2 YSYEKL. V lost 0 bases and J lost 2, with 11 bases in between. The CDR3 is CASSQDENRAGANVLTF. CDR3 nucleotides: TGCGCCAGCAGCCAAGATGAAAACAGGGCTGGGGCCAACGTCCTGACTTTC.

V and J are TRBV7-6 and TRBJ2-1; D may be TRBD1 (5 bases). Trimming took 1 base from V and 0 from J, leaving 10 bases between them. This CDR3 comprises 16 residues. From germline, CDR1 is SGHVS and CDR2 FNYEAQ. CDR3 residues: CASSLEGASSYNEQFF. The CDR3, as DNA: TGTGCCAGCAGCTTAGAAGGGGCGAGCTCCTACAATGAGCAGTTCTTC.

The chain carries TRBV27 and TRBJ2-1, with a weak D call TRBD2 (6 bases). V was cut by 3 bases and J by 8 bases, with 8 bases left in between. The CDR3 is made up of 12 amino acids. Germline V CDR1 and CDR2: MNHEY, SMNVEV (reference sequence). The CDR3 DNA sequence: TGTGCCAGCAGTTTTGGGGACTATGAGCAGTTCTTC. It translates to CASSFGDYEQFF.

The V call is TRBV25-1, the J call TRBJ1-2, with D tentatively TRBD1 (6 bases). Germline V CDR1 and CDR2: MGHDK, SYGVNS. CDR3 length equals 14 residues. Trimming took 2 bases from V and 3 from J, leaving 10 bases between them. Written as DNA, the CDR3 is TGTGCCAGCAGTGAAGGGGGCGGCCACTATGGCTACACCTTC. It yields the protein CASSEGGGHYGYTF.

The chain couples TRBV18 to TRBJ2-7, with 9 bases matching TRBD1. V gave up 6 bases and J gave up 4 bases; unmatched junction bases: 13. The germline gives CDR1 KGHSH, CDR2 LQKENI. The CDR3 covers 16 residues. The DNA of the CDR3 is TGTGCCAGCTCCGCCCTCCGGGGGGACAGGGCTTACGAGCAGTACTTC. It specifies CASSALRGDRAYEQYF.

The chain uses TRBV6-1 and TRBJ1-5; 8 positions match TRBD1. The CDR3 runs to 17 residues. The V and J ends lost 0 bases and 3 bases, in that order; junction bases with no gene match: 7. Germline CDR1 reads MNHNS; CDR2 reads SASEGT. Here the CDR3 reads CASSEADRAFFNQPQHF. CDR3 DNA sequence: TGTGCCAGCAGTGAAGCGGACAGGGCTTTCTTCAATCAGCCCCAGCATTTT.